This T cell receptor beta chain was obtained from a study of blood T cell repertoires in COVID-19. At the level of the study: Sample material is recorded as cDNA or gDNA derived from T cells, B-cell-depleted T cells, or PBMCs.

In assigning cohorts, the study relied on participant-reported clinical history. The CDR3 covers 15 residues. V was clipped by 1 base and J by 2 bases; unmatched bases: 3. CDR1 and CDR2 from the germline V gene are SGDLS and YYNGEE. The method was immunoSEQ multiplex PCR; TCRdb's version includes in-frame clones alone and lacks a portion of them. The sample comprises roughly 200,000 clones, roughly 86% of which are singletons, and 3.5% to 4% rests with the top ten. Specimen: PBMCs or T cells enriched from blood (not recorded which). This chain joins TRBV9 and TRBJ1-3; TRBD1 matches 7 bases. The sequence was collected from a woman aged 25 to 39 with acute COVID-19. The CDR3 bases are TGTGCCAGCAGCGTACAGGGGGTAACTGGAAACACCATATATTTT. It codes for CASSVQGVTGNTIYF.